This T cell receptor (beta chain) emerged from a study of beta chain features in type 1 diabetes. Study-level results: Type 1 diabetes patients showed fewer insertions and more deletions at VDJ junctions.

As concerns this clone: Its cognate antigen is unknown.

cDNA synthesis used the whole RNA isolate, giving expressed TCRB sequences. Profiling relied on immunoSEQ multiplex PCR, and the TCRdb table lists in-frame clones only, not all of them. This table has under 900,000 clones, 17% appearing once. The sequencing sample was made of naive CD4+ T cells from blood. This receptor was taken from a woman between 18 and 30 years old in good health.

As DNA, the CDR3 is TGTGCCAGCAGTTCGCCTGGGAGGAGTGGTGAGCAGTTCTTC. As protein: CASSSPGRSGEQFF. This chain links TRBV28 with TRBJ2-1, with D perhaps matching TRBD2 (6 bases). Germline loops: CDR1 MDHEN, CDR2 SYDVKM. Trimming stripped 4 bases from V and 9 bases from J, with 16 bases between. The CDR3 consists of 14 residues.